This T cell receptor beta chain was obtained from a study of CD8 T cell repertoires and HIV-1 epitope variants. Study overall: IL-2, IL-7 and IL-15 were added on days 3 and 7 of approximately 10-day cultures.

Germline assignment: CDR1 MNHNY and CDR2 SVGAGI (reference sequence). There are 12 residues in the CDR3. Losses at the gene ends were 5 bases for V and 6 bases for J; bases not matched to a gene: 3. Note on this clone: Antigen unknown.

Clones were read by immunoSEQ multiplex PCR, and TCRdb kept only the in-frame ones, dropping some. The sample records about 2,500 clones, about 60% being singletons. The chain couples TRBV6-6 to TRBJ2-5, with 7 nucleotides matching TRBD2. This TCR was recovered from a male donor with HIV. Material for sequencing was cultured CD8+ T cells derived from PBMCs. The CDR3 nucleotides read TGTGCCAGCAGTGTGGGAGGGCAGACCCAGTACTTC. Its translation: CASSVGGQTQYF.